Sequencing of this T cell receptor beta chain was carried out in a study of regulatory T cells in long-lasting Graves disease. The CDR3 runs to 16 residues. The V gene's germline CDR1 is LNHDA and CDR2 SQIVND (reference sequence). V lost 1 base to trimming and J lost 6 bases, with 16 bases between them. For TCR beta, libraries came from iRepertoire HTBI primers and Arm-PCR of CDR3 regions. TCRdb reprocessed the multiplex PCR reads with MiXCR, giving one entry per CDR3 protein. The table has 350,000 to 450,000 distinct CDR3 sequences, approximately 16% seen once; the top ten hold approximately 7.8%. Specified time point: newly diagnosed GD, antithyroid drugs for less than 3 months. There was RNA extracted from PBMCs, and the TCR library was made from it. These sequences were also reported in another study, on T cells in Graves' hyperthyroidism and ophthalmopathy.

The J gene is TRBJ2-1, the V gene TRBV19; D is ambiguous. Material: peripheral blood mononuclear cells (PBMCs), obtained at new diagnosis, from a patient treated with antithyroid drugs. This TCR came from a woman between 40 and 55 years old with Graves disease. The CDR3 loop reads CASSIVALPAPNEQFF. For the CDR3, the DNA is TGTGCCAGTAGTATAGTTGCGTTACCTGCCCCCAATGAGCAGTTCTTC.